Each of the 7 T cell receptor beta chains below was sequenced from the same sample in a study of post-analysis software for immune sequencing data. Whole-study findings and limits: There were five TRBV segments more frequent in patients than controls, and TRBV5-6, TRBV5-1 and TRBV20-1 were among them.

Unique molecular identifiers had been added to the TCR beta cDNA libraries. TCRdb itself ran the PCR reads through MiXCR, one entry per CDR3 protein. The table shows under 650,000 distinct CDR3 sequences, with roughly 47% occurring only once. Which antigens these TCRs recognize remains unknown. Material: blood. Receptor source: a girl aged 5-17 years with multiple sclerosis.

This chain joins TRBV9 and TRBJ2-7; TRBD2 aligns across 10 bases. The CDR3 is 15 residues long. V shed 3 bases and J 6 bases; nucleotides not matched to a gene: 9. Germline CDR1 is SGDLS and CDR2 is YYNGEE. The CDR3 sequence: CASSAQREGLGEQYF. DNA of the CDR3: TGTGCCAGCAGCGCCCAGCGGGAGGGCCTTGGCGAGCAGTACTTC.

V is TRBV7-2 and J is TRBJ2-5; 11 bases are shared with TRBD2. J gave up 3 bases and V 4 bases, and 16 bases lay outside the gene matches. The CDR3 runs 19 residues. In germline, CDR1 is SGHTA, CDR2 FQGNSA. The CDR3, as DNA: TGTGCCAGCAGCTCATCCCCCGGGGGTAGCGGGGGGGCGAAAGAGACCCAGTACTTC. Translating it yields CASSSSPGGSGGAKETQYF.

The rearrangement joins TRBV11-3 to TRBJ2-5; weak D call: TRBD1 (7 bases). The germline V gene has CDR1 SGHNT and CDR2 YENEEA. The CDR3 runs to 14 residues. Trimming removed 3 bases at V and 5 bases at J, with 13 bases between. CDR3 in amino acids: CASSFGQEGETQYF. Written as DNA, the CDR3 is TGTGCCAGCAGCTTCGGACAGGAGGGGGAGACCCAGTACTTC.

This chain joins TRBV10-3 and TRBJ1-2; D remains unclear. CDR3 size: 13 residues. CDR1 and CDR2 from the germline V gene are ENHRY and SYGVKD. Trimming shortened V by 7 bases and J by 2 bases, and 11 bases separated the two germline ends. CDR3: CAINHEENYGYTF. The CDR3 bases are TGTGCCATCAATCATGAAGAGAACTATGGCTACACCTTC.

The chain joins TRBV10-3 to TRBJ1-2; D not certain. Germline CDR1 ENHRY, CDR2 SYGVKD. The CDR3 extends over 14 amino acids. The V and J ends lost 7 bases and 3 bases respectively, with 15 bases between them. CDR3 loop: CAITRGRTDYGYTF. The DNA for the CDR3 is TGTGCCATCACCCGAGGGCGGACCGACTATGGCTACACCTTC.

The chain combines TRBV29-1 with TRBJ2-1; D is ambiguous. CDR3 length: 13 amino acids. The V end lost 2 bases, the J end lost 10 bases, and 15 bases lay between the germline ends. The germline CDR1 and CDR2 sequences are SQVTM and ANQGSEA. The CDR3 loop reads CSVEKEDKEEQFF. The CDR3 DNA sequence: TGCAGCGTTGAAAAGGAAGACAAGGAAGAGCAGTTCTTC.

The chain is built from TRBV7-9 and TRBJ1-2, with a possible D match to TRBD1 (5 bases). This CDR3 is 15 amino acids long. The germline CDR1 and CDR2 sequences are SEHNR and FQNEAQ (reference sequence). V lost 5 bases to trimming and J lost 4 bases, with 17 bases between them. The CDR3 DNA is TGTGCCAGCAGCCCCGCCCCCAGGGTTCGCTATGGCTACACCTTC. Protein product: CASSPAPRVRYGYTF.